The 3 T cell receptor beta chains listed next were all sequenced from one sample in a study of cytomegalovirus exposure and HLA in healthy donors. The PCR contained 60 Vbeta and 13 Jbeta primers. Using immunoSEQ multiplex PCR, the repertoire was profiled, and TCRdb retains in-frame clones only, with some absent. The sample data list roughly 100,000 clones. Sequenced: PBMCs. The receptors come from a man aged 40-55 years in good health and CMV-seronegative.

The chain joins TRBV10-3 to TRBJ1-5, with a possible D match to TRBD1 (5 bases). V dropped 0 bases and J dropped 4 bases, with 13 bases sitting between them. Germline assignment: CDR1 ENHRY and CDR2 SYGVKD. This CDR3 is 16 amino acids long. The CDR3 reads CAISESPGLENQPQHF. The CDR3 coding sequence is TGTGCCATCAGTGAGTCCCCGGGACTGGAGAATCAGCCCCAGCATTTT.

The CDR3, as DNA: TGTGCCAGCAGCTTAGAGCGGACTAGCGGCTACAATGAGCAGTTCTTC. Translated, it gives CASSLERTSGYNEQFF. The J gene is TRBJ2-1, the V gene TRBV11-2; 10 positions agree with TRBD2. The CDR3 covers 16 residues. The V gene's germline CDR1 is SGHAT and CDR2 FQNNGV. Trimming removed 0 bases from V and 3 bases from J; junction bases left unmatched: 2. The full variable domain, completed using reference TRBV11-2 and TRBJ2-1, is EAGVAQSPRYKIIEKRQSVAFWCNPISGHATLYWYQQILGQGPKLLIQFQNNGVVDDSQLPKDRFSAERLKGVDSTLKIQPAKLEDSAVYLCASSLERTSGYNEQFFGPGTRLTVL.

The chain uses TRBV9 and TRBJ2-3; 9 bases align to TRBD2. Germline V gives CDR1 SGDLS, CDR2 YYNGEE. The V gene end was trimmed by 2 bases and the J gene end by 2 bases; junction bases not matched to a gene: 3. CDR3 length: 15 residues. CDR3 protein: CASSVRGGVTDTQYF. In nucleotides, the CDR3 is TGTGCCAGCAGCGTTCGCGGGGGGGTCACAGATACGCAGTATTTT.